This entry is about one T cell receptor beta chain. Its target is not known. The PCR had 60 Vbeta and 13 Jbeta primers. Clones were read by immunoSEQ multiplex PCR, and TCRdb kept only the in-frame ones, dropping some. The data show 150,000 to 200,000 clones, with 80% to 90% seen just once and almost 2% held by the top ten. This CDR3 has 16 amino acids. The V end was cut by 8 bases, the J end by 3 bases, with 23 bases between. Per the germline V gene, CDR1 is MDHEN and CDR2 is SYDVKM. This entry comes from a study of cytomegalovirus exposure and HLA in healthy donors. Findings of the study overall: Per a later analysis, 15,000 to 20,000 TCR beta sequences showed association with HLA alleles at 0.05 false discovery rate. Usually a TCR sequence was rare, but some public TCRs were found in many donors. Presence/absence analyses assumed roughly uniform sequencing depth across donors, which may not hold.

Sequencing was performed on PBMCs. V and J are TRBV28 and TRBJ2-7; D is possibly TRBD2 (6 bases). The clonotype comes from a woman aged 18-29 years in good health and CMV-seronegative. CDR3 residues: CASSHTVFRGGYEQYF. The CDR3 DNA is TGTGCCAGCTCCCATACAGTATTTCGGGGAGGCTACGAGCAGTACTTC.